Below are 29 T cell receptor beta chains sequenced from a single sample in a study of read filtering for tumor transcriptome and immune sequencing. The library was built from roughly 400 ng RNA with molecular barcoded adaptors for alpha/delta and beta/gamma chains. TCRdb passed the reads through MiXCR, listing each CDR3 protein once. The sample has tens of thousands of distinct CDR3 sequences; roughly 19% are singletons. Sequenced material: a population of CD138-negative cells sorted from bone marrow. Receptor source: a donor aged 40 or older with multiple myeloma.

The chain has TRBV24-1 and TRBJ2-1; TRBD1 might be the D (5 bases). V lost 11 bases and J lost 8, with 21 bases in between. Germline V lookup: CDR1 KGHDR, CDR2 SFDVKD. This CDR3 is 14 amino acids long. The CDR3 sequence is CAISGSGNIHEQFF. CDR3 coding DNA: TGTGCCATCTCCGGGTCAGGGAATATCCATGAGCAGTTCTTC.

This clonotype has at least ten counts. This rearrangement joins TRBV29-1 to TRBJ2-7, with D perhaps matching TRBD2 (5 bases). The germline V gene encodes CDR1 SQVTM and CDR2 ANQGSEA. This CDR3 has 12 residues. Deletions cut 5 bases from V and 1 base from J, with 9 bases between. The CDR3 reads CSVRGLSYEQYF. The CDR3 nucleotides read TGCAGCGTTCGAGGGTTGTCCTACGAGCAGTACTTC.

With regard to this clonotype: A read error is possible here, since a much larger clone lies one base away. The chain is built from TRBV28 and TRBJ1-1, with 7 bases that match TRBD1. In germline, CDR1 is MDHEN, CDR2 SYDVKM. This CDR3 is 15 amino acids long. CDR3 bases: TGTGCCAGCCAGGGGGGTGGGGGGCGGAACACTAAAGCTTTCTTT. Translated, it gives CASQGGGGRNTKAFF.

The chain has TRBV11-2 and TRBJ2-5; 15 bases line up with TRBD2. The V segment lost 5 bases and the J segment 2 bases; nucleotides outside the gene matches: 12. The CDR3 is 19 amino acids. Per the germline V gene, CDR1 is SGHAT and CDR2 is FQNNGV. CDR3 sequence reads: CASSPGGLAGGGRQETQYF. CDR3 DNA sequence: TGTGCCAGCAGCCCGGGGGGACTAGCGGGGGGTGGTAGGCAAGAGACCCAGTACTTC.

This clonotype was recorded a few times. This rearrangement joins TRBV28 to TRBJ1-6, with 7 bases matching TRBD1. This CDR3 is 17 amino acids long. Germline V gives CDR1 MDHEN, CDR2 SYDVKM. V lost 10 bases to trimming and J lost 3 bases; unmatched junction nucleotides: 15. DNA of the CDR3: TGTGCCACCTTCGGGACAGTCGGCGGTTTCTATAATTCACCCCTCCACTTT. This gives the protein CATFGTVGGFYNSPLHF. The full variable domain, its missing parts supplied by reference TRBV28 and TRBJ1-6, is DVKVTQSSRYLVKRTGEKVFLECVQDMDHENMFWYRQDPGLGLRLIYFSYDVKMKEKGDIPEGYSVSREKKERFSLILESASTNQTSMYLCATFGTVGGFYNSPLHFGNGTRLTVT.

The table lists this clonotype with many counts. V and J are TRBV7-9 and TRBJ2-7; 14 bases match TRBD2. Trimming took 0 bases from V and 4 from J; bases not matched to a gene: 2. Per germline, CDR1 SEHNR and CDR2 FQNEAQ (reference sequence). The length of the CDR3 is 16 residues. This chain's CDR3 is CASSLATSGGAYEQYF. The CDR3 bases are TGTGCCAGCAGCTTAGCGACTAGCGGGGGGGCGTACGAGCAGTACTTC.

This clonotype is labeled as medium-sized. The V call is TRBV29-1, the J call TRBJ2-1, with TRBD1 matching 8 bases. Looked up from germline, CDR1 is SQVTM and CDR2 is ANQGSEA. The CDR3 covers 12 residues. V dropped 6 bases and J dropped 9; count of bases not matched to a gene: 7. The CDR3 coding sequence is TGCAGCGTAAAGGACAGGGCGGGTGAGCAGTTCTTC. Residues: CSVKDRAGEQFF.

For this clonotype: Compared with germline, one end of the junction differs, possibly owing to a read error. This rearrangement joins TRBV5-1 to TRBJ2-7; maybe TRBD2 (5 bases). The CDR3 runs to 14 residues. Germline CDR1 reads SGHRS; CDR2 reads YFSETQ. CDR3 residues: CASGLGVDECEQYF. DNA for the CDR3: TGCGCCAGCGGCTTGGGAGTCGATGAATGCGAGCAGTACTTC.

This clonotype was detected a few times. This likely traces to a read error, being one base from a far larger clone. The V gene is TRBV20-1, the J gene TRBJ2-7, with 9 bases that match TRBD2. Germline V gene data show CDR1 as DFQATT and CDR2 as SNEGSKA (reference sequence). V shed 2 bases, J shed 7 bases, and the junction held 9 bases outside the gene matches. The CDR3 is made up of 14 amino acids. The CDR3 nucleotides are TGCAGTGCTAGATCTAGCGGGACCCACAATGAGCAGTACTTC. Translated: CSARSSGTHNEQYF.

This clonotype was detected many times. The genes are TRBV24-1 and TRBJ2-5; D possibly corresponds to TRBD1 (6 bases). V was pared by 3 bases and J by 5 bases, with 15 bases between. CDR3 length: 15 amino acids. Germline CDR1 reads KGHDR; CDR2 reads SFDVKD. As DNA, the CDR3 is TGTGCCACCAGTGATGGGACGGGGACATGGGAGACCCAGTACTTC. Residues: CATSDGTGTWETQYF.

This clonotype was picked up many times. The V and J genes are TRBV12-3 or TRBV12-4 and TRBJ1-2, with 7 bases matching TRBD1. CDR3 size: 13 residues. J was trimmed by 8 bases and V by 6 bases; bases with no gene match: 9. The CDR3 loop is CASRSGQVAGYTF. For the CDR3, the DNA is TGTGCCAGCAGATCTGGACAGGTTGCCGGCTACACCTTC.

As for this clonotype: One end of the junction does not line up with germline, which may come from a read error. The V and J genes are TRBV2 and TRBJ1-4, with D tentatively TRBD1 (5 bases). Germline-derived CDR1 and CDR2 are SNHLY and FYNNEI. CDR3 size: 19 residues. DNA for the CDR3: TGTGCCAGCAGTCTCGGGGCTGTTGCCGTGGGCGGGGCGGACGAAAAACTGTTCTTT. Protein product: CASSLGAVAVGGADEKLFF.

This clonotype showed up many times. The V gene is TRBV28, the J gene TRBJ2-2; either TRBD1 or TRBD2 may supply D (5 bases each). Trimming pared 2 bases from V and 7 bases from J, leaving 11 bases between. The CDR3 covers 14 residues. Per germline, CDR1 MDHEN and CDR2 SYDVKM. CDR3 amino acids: CASSLGGLGGELFF. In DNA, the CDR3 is TGTGCCAGCAGTTTAGGGGGTCTTGGCGGGGAGCTGTTTTTT.

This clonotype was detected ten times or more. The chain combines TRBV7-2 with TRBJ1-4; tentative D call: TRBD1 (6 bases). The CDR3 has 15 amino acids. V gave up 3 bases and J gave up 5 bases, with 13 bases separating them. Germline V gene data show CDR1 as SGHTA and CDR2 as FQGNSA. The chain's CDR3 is CASSLTQGWNEKLFF. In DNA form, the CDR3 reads TGTGCCAGCAGCTTGACGCAGGGGTGGAATGAAAAACTGTTTTTT.

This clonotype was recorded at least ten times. The CDR3 DNA reads TGTGCCAGCAGCTCCCCCGGGGGGAAAGAGACCCAGTACTTC. Translation: CASSSPGGKETQYF. The chain couples TRBV7-2 to TRBJ2-5, with 7 nucleotides matching TRBD2. The CDR3 is made up of 14 amino acids. The junction had 5 bases not matched to a gene; V was cut back by 4 bases and J by 3 bases. Germline lookup yields CDR1 SGHTA and CDR2 FQGNSA.

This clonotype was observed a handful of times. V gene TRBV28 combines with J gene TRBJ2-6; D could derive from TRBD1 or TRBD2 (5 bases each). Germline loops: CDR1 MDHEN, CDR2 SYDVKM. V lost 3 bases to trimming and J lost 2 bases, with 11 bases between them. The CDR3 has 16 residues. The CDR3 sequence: CASSFTGLAGANVLTF. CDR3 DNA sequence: TGTGCCAGCAGTTTCACGGGGCTAGCTGGGGCCAACGTCCTGACTTTC. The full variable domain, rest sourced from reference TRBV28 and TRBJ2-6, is DVKVTQSSRYLVKRTGEKVFLECVQDMDHENMFWYRQDPGLGLRLIYFSYDVKMKEKGDIPEGYSVSREKKERFSLILESASTNQTSMYLCASSFTGLAGANVLTFGAGSRLTVL.

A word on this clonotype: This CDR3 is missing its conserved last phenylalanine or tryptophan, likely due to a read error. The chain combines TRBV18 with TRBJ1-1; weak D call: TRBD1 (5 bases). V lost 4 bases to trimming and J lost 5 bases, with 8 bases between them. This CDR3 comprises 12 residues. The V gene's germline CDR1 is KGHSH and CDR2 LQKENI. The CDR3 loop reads CASSLGTTEAFL. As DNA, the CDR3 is TGTGCCAGCTCACTCGGGACGACTGAAGCTTTCCTT.

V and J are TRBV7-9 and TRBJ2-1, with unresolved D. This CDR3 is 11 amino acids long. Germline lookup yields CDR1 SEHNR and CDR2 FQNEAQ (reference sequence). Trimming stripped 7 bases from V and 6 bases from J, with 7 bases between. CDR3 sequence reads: CASNIRNEQFF. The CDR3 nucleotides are TGTGCCAGCAACATACGCAATGAGCAGTTCTTC.

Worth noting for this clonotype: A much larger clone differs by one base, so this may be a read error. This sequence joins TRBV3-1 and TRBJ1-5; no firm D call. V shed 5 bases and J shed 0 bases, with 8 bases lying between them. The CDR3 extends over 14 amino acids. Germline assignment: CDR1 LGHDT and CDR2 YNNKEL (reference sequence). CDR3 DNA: TGTGCCAGCAGCTCATTGGTTAGCAATCAGCCCCAGCATTTT. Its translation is CASSSLVSNQPQHF.

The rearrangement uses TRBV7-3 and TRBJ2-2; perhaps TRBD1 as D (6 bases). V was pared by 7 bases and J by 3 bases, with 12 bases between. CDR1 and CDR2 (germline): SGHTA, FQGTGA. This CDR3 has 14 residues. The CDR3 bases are TGTGCCAGCACCCCGGACAGAGACACCGGGGAGCTGTTTTTT. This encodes CASTPDRDTGELFF.

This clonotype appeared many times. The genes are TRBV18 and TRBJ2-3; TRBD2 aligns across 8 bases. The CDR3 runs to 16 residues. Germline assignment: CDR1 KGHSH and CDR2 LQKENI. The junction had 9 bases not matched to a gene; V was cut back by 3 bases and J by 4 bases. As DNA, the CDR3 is TGTGCCAGCTCACCCTCGGCGGGAGGAGGCCCAGATACGCAGTATTTT. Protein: CASSPSAGGGPDTQYF. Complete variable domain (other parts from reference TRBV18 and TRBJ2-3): NAGVMQNPRHLVRRRGQEARLRCSPMKGHSHVYWYRQLPEEGLKFMVYLQKENIIDESGMPKERFSAEFPKEGPSILRIQQVVRGDSAAYFCASSPSAGGGPDTQYFGPGTRLTVL.

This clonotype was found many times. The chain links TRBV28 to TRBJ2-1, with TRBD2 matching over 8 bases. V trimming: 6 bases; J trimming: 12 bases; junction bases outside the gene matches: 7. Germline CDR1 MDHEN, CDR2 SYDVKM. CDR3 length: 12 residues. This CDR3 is CASSQGLAGQFF. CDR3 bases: TGTGCCAGCAGCCAGGGGCTAGCGGGGCAGTTCTTC.

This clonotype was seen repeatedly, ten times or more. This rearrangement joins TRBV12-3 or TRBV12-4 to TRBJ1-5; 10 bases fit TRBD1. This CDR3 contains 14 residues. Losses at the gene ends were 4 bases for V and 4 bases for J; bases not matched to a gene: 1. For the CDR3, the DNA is TGTGCCAGCAGTTCGGGACAGGGGAATCAGCCCCAGCATTTT. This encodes CASSSGQGNQPQHF.

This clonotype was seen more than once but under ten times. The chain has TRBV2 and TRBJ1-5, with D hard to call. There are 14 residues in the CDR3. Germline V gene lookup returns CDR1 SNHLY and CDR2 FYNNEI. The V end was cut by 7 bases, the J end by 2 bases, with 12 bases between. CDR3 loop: CASKQREGNQPQHF. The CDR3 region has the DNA TGTGCCAGCAAACAAAGGGAGGGCAATCAGCCCCAGCATTTT.

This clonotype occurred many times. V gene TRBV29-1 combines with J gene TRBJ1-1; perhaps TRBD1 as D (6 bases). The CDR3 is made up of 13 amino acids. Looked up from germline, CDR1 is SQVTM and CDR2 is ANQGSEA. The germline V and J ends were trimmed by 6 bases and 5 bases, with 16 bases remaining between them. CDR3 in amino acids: CSVRRGAGTEAFF. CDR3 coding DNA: TGCAGCGTCCGTCGGGGGGCTGGTACTGAAGCTTTCTTT. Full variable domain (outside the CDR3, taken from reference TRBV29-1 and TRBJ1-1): SAVISQKPSRDICQRGTSLTIQCQVDSQVTMMFWYRQQPGQSLTLIATANQGSEATYESGFVIDKFPISRPNLTFSTLTVSNMSPEDSSIYLCSVRRGAGTEAFFGQGTRLTVV.

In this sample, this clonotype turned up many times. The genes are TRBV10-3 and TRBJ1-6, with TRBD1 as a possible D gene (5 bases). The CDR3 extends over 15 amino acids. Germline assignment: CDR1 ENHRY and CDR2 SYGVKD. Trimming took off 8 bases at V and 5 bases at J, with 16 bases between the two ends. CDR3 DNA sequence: TGTGCCATCCGATCCACCCAGGGAAATAATTCACCCCTCCACTTT. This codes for CAIRSTQGNNSPLHF.

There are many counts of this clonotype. The CDR3 loop is CSATAWTGANEQYF. CDR3 coding DNA: TGCAGTGCTACTGCATGGACAGGGGCTAACGAGCAGTACTTC. V and J are TRBV20-1 and TRBJ2-7, with 9 bases fitting TRBD1. The CDR3 totals 14 residues. Germline V gene sequence: CDR1 DFQATT, CDR2 SNEGSKA (reference sequence). The ends lost 4 bases at V and 5 bases at J; junction bases unmatched: 9.

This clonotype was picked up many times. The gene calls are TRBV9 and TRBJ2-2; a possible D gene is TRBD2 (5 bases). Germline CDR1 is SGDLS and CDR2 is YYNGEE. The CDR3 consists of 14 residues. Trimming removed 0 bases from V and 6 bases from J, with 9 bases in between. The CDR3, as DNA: TGTGCCAGCAGCGTAGCGGAGGCGGCCGGGGAGCTGTTTTTT. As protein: CASSVAEAAGELFF.

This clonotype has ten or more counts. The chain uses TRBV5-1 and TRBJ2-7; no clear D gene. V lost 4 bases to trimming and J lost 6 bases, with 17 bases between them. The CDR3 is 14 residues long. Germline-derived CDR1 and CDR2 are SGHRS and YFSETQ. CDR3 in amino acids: CASSLDPQTSEQYF. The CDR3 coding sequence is TGCGCCAGCAGCCTGGACCCCCAGACCTCCGAGCAGTACTTC.